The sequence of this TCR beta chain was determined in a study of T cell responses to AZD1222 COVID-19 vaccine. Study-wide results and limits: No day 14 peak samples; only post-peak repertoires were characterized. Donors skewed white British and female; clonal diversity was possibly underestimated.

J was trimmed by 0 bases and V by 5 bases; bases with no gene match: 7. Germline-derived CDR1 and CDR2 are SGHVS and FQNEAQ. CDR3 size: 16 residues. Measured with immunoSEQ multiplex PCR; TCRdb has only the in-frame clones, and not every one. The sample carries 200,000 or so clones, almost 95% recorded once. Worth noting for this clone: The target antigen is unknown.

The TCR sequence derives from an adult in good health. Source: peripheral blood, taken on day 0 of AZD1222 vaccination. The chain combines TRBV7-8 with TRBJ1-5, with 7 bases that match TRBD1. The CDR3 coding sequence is TGTGCCAGCAGCCCCAGGACAGGATATAGCAATCAGCCCCAGCATTTT. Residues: CASSPRTGYSNQPQHF.